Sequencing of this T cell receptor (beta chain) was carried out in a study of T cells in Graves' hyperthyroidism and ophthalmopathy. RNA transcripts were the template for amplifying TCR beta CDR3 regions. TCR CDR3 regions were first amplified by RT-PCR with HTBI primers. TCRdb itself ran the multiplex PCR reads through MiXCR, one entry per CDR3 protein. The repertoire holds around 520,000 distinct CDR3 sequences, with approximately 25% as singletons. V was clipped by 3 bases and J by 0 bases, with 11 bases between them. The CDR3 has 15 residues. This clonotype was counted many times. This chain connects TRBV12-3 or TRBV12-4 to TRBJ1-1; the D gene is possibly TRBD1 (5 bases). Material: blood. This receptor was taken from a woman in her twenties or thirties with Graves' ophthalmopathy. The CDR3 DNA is TGTGCCAGCAGTTTGACAGCGCGGATGAACACTGAAGCTTTCTTT. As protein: CASSLTARMNTEAFF.